This T cell receptor (beta chain) is from a study of Ad26.COV2.S vaccination and SARS-CoV-2 variants. The length of the CDR3 is 14 residues. CDR1 LNHDA and CDR2 SQIVND come from the germline V gene (reference sequence). Losses at the gene ends were 5 bases for V and 6 bases for J; bases not matched to a gene: 2. Using immunoSEQ multiplex PCR, the repertoire was profiled, and TCRdb retains in-frame clones only, with some absent. The table has hundreds of thousands of clones, around 90% seen once. The treatment denotes: around 19 received Ad26.COV2.S at low or high dose, single or two shots; 5 received placebo; per-sample allocation not given. At day 63 after the first vaccine or placebo injection, samples were drawn.

The material sequenced was peripheral blood, taken in a trial of Ad26.COV2.S vaccine versus placebo. The V gene is TRBV19, the J gene TRBJ1-5; 12 nucleotides match TRBD1. The origin of this receptor is a person between 18 and 59 years old who received the Ad26.COV2.S COVID-19 vaccine or a placebo. CDR3 amino acids: CASSGTGGLQPQHF. DNA for the CDR3: TGTGCCAGTAGTGGGACAGGGGGCCTTCAGCCCCAGCATTTT.